The clone carrying this TCR beta chain was seen many times. Its matching antigen is unknown. The sample is drawn from a study of regulatory T cells in long-lasting Graves disease. Study-level background: The antithyroid drugs taken by newly diagnosed Graves' patients had been used for under 3 months. Study-wide results and limits: Persistent Graves' patients showed less TCR diversity than newly diagnosed patients showed.

CDR3-region Arm-PCR and iRepertoire HTBI primers produced the TCR beta libraries. TCRdb reprocessed the multiplex PCR reads via MiXCR and lists one record per CDR3 protein. The sample records 250,000 to 300,000 distinct CDR3 sequences, around a sixth being singletons. The time point denotes: newly diagnosed GD, antithyroid drugs for less than 3 months. Researchers made the TCR library from RNA that was extracted from PBMCs. Graves' disease diagnosis used American Thyroid Association guidelines. The CDR3 runs to 15 residues. Germline assignment: CDR1 MGHRA and CDR2 YSYEKL. Between the trimmed V and J ends, which lost 0 bases and 7 bases, there was a span of 10 bases. These same data were also listed under a study on T cells in Graves' hyperthyroidism and ophthalmopathy. As that report states: HTBI primers were the set used in a first-round RT-PCR of the TCR CDR3.

The input for sequencing was peripheral blood mononuclear cells (PBMCs), taken at new diagnosis, from a patient treated with antithyroid drugs. This sequence was found in a woman in her twenties or thirties with Graves disease. The rearrangement joins TRBV4-1 to TRBJ1-6; weak D call: TRBD1 (6 bases). CDR3 nucleotide sequence: TGCGCCAGCAGCCAAGATGGGGGCGGGAATTCACCCCTCCACTTT. Amino acids: CASSQDGGGNSPLHF.